This T cell receptor (beta chain) was recorded in a study of neurological immune-mediated disorders (dated by TCRdb to between 2019 and 2020). Looking at the study overall: Among the approximately 34 multiple sclerosis patients, relapsing-remitting MS was present in roughly 30 and secondary progressive MS was present in 3. The cohort was made up of approximately 65 subjects, consisting of roughly 15 HAM/TSP patients, about 34 multiple sclerosis patients and 20 healthy controls. Using UMI-based sequencing, the study compared peripheral blood TCR-beta repertoires from patients with HTLV-I-associated myelopathy (HAM/TSP), patients with multiple sclerosis, and healthy controls. The roughly 100 TCR-beta libraries covered PBMC samples along with longitudinal samples, technical triplicates, and paired sorted CD4+ and CD8+ T-cell subsets.

cDNA synthesis used template-switch 5'RACE with a primer carrying a 10-nucleotide random unique molecular identifier tagging each TCR transcript. Every sequencing run yielded over 190 million TCR-beta sequences covering 15-18 subjects. Total RNA was extracted with the RNeasy kit. Using the KAPA Real-time Library Amplification kit, TCR-beta VDJ regions were amplified with primers for the TCR constant region and the 5'RACE anchor. A first PCR added sample indexes and Illumina adaptors, and a second PCR then raised library yield. After purification with Ampure beads, the TCR product of roughly 650 bp was size-selected on a 2% E-gel SizeSelection system. Before pooling, libraries had their quality checked on a Bioanalyzer, their concentration measured with Qubit, and their quantity determined with the Kapa Library Quantification kit. Libraries were sequenced paired-end 2 x 150 bp on an Illumina HiSeq 2500. To increase sequence diversity, roughly 24-30% phiX was spiked into each library pool. Concerning the study's data processing: The UMI-based MiGEC pipeline processed quality-filtered reads and removed over 75% of raw TCR sequences during error correction. VDJ genes were aligned to IMGT germline references, and clonotypes were defined by unique CDR3 amino acid sequence plus V-J genes. Clonal expansion, Shannon diversity, and CDR3 relatedness (CalcPairwiseDistances, ClusterSamples) were evaluated with VDJtools, and phylogenetic trees were built with CLCbio workbench. Using coefficient-of-variation modelling across technical triplicates, the study counted a clone as expanded if it had at least 8 unique UMIs. TCRdb cleaned the public reads at Q25 with fastp, built clones with MiXCR and kept in-frame beta chains. Every entry covers one CDR3 protein and lists the most common genes and DNA from its rows. TCRdb, not the authors, supplied the V and J calls. The sample profile shows 50,000 to 70,000 distinct CDR3 sequences; around 2.3% of them were found once. About 2.9% of the sample is taken by the ten largest.

The CDR3 sequence holds 15 residues, the cysteine and phenylalanine included. Only CDR3 DNA remains: 45 bases, in frame from the first base. V loses 0 bases, J loses 2 bases, and the germline ends lie 8 bases apart. The germline V gene (reference sequence) provides CDR1 LNHNV and CDR2 YYDKDF. Study-level results and caveats: No clinical or MRI features were associated with the MS cluster, and the authors said that larger cohorts are needed. No identical CDR3 amino acid sequences were found to be shared among expanded clones across subjects, suggesting that TCR-beta repertoires were private in all groups. The highest TCR clonal expansion was observed in HAM/TSP patients, whereas the lowest was observed in MS patients, even when compared with healthy controls. Phylogenetic analysis grouped repertoires from 18 of 34 MS patients into a cluster of related CDR3 sequences, suggesting a possible repertoire-level signature.

This clonotype was observed many times. The target of this receptor is not known. The input lacks base qualities; no much larger clone sits a single base away. For the unsorted PBMC libraries, 2 million PBMCs were stored in RNAlater at -80 degrees C until RNA extraction and were used to generate the libraries. Multiple sclerosis patients were enrolled in a US clinical protocol under which disease progression was evaluated by magnetic resonance imaging. Peripheral blood underwent Ficoll-Hypaque density gradient centrifugation to isolate PBMCs, which were then cryopreserved in liquid nitrogen. The clonotype was recovered from a man aged 45-65 years with multiple sclerosis. The sequenced material came from PBMCs. Recombination linked TRBV15 to TRBJ2-1, with no reliable assignment of the D segment. CDR3 region: CATSRDFGAYNEQFF. The sequenced DNA is TGTGCCACCAGCAGAGATTTCGGCGCCTACAATGAGCAGTTCTTC.